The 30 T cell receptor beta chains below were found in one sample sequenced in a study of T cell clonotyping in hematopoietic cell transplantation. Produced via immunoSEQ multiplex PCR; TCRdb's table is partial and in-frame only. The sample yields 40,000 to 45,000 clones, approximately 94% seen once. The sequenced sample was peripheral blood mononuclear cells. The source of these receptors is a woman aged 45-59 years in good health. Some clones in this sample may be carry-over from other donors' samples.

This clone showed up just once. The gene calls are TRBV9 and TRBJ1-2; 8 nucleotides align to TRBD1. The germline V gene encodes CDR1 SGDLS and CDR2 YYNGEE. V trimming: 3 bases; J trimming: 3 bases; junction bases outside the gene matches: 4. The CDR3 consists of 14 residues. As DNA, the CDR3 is TGTGCCAGCAGCGATATGGACAGGGACTATGGCTACACCTTC. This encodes CASSDMDRDYGYTF. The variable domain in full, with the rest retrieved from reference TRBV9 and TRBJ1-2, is DSGVTQTPKHLITATGQRVTLRCSPRSGDLSVYWYQQSLDQGLQFLIQYYNGEERAKGNILERFSAQQFPDLHSELNLSSLELGDSALYFCASSDMDRDYGYTFGSGTRLTVV.

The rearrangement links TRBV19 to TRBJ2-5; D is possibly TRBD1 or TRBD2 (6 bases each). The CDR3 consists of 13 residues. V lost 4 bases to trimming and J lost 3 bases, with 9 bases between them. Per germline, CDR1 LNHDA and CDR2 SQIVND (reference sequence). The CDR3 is CASSTGEEETQYF. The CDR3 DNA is TGTGCCAGTAGTACAGGGGAGGAAGAGACCCAGTACTTC.

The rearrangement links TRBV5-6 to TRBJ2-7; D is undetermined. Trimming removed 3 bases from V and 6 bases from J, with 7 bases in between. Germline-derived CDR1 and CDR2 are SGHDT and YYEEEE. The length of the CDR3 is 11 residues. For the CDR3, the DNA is TGTGCCAGCAGCTCCCGAAGCGAGCAGTACTTC. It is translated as CASSSRSEQYF.

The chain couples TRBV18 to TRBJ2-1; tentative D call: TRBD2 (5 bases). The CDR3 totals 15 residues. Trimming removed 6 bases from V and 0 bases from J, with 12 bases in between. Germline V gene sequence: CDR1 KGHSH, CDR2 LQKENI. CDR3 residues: CASSPDAGSYNEQFF. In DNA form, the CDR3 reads TGTGCCAGCTCTCCAGATGCGGGCTCCTACAATGAGCAGTTCTTC. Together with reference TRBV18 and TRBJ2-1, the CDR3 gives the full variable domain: NAGVMQNPRHLVRRRGQEARLRCSPMKGHSHVYWYRQLPEEGLKFMVYLQKENIIDESGMPKERFSAEFPKEGPSILRIQQVVRGDSAAYFCASSPDAGSYNEQFFGPGTRLTVL.

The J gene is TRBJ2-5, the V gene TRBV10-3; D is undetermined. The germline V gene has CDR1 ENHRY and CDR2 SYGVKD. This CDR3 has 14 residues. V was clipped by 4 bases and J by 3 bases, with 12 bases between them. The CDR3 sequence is CAISGTVGEETQYF. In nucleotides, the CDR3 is TGTGCCATCAGTGGCACTGTGGGCGAAGAGACCCAGTACTTC.

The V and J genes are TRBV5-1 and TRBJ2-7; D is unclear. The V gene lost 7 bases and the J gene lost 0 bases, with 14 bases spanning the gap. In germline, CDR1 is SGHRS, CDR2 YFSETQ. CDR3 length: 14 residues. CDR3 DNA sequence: TGCGCCAGCCTCGCAGGTCCGTCCTCCTACGAGCAGTACTTC. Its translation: CASLAGPSSYEQYF.

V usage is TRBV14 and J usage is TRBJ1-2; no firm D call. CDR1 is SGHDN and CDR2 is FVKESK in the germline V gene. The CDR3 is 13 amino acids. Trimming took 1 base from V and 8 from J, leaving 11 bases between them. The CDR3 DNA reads TGTGCCAGCAGCCAAGTCGAGGTTGGGGGCTACACCTTC. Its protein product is CASSQVEVGGYTF. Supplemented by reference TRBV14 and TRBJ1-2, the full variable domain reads EAGVTQFPSHSVIEKGQTVTLRCDPISGHDNLYWYRRVMGKEIKFLLHFVKESKQDESGMPNNRFLAERTGGTYSTLKVQPAELEDSGVYFCASSQVEVGGYTFGSGTRLTVV.

CDR3 protein: CASSQDSYEQYF. The CDR3 bases are TGTGCCAGCAGCCAAGATTCATACGAGCAGTACTTC. This chain connects TRBV4-2 to TRBJ2-7, with D unresolved. This CDR3 spans 12 amino acids. Germline assignment: CDR1 LGHNA and CDR2 YNFKEQ. V lost 0 bases and J 4 bases, leaving 4 bases between the germline ends.

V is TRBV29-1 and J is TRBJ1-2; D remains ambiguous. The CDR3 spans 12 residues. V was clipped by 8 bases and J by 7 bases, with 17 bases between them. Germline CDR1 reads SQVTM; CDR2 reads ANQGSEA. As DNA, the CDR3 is TGCAGCTCCTGGAGGCTTGACGGTGGCTACACCTTC. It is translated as CSSWRLDGGYTF.

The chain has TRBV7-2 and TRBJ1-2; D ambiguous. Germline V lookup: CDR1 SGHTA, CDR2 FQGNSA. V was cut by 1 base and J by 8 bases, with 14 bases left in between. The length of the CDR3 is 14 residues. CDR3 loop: CASSLVPPTGGYTF. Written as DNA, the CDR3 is TGTGCCAGCAGCTTAGTTCCCCCCACGGGGGGCTACACCTTC.

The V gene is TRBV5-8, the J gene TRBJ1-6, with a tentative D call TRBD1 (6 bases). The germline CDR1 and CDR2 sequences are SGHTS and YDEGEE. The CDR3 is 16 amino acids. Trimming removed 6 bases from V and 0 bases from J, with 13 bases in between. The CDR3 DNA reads TGTGCCAGCAACCGAGGGGGGAGCTCCTATAATTCACCCCTCCACTTT. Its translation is CASNRGGSSYNSPLHF.

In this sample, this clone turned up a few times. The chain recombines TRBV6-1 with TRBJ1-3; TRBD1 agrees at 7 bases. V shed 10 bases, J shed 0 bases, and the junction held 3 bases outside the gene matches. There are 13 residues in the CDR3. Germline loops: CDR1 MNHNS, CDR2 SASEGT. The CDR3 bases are TGTGCCACCTGGACAGGCTCTGGAAACACCATATATTTT. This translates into CATWTGSGNTIYF.

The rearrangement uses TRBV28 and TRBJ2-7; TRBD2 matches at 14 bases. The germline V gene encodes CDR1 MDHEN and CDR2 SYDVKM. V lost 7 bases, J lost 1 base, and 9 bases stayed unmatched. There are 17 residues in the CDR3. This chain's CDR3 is CASTSPGTSGGSYEQYF. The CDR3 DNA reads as TGTGCCAGCACCTCCCCCGGGACTAGCGGGGGATCCTACGAGCAGTACTTC.

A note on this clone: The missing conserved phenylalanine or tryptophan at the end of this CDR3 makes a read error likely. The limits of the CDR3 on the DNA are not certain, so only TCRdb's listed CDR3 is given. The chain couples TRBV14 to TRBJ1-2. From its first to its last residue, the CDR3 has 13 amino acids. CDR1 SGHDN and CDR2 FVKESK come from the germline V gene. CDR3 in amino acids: CASSPLVGRHPQL.

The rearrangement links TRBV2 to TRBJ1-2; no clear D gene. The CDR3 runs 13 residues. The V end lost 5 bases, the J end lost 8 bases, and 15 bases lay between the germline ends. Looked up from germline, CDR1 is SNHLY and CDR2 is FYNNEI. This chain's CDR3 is CASSWTKSEGYTF. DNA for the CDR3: TGTGCCAGCAGTTGGACCAAAAGTGAGGGCTACACCTTC.

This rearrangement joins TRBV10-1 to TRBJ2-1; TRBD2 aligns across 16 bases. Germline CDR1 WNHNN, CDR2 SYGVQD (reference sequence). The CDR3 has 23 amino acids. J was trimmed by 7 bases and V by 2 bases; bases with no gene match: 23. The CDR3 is CASSEGFPGLGTSGGAGRNEQFF. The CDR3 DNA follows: TGCGCCAGCAGTGAGGGTTTCCCAGGTCTGGGGACTAGCGGGGGGGCCGGTAGGAATGAGCAGTTCTTC.

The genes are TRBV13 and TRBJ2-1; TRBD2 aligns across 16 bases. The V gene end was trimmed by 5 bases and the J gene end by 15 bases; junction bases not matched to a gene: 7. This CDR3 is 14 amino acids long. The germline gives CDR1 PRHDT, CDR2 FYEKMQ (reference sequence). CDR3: CASSPGLAGGRRFF. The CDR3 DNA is TGTGCCAGCAGCCCGGGACTAGCGGGGGGGAGAAGGTTCTTC.

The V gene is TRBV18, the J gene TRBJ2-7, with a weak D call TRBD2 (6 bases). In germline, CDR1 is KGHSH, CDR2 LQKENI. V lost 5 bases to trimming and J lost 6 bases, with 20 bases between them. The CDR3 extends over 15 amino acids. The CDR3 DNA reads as TGTGCCAGCTCATACGGGACTCCACACACGGGCGAGCAGTACTTC. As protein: CASSYGTPHTGEQYF.

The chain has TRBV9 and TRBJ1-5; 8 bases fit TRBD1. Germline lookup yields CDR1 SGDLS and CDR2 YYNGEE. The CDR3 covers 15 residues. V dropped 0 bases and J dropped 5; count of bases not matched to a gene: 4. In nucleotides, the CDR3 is TGTGCCAGCAGCGTAGACCCACAGGGGGATCAGCCCCAGCATTTT. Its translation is CASSVDPQGDQPQHF.

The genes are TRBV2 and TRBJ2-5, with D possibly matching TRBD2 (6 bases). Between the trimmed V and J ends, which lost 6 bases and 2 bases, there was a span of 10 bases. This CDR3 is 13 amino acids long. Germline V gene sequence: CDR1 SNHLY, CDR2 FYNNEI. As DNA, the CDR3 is TGTGCCAGCAGCCTCGGACTACAAGAGACCCAGTACTTC. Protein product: CASSLGLQETQYF. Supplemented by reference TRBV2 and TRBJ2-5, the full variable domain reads EPEVTQTPSHQVTQMGQEVILRCVPISNHLYFYWYRQILGQKVEFLVSFYNNEISEKSEIFDDQFSVERPDGSNFTLKIRSTKLEDSAMYFCASSLGLQETQYFGPGTRLLVL.

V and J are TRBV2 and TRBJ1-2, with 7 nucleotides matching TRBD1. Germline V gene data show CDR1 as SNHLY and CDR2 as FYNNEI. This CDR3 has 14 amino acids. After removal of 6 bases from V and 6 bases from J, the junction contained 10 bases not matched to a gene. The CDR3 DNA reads TGTGCCAGCAGACGATTCGGACAGGCAGATGGCTACACCTTC. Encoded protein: CASRRFGQADGYTF. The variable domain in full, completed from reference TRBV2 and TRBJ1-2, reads EPEVTQTPSHQVTQMGQEVILRCVPISNHLYFYWYRQILGQKVEFLVSFYNNEISEKSEIFDDQFSVERPDGSNFTLKIRSTKLEDSAMYFCASRRFGQADGYTFGSGTRLTVV.

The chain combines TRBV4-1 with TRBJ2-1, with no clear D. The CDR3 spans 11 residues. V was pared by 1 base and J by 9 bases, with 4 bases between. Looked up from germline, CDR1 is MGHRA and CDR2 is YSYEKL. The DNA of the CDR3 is TGCGCCAGCAGCCAAGCGGGTGAGCAGTTCTTC. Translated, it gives CASSQAGEQFF.

The CDR3 here is CASRGVSEKLFF. CDR3 nucleotides: TGCGCCAGCAGGGGCGTGAGTGAAAAACTGTTTTTT. V and J are TRBV10-2 and TRBJ1-4; D gene uncertain. The V end was cut by 6 bases, the J end by 7 bases, with 9 bases between. The CDR3 contains 12 residues. Germline V CDR1 and CDR2: WSHSY, SAAADI.

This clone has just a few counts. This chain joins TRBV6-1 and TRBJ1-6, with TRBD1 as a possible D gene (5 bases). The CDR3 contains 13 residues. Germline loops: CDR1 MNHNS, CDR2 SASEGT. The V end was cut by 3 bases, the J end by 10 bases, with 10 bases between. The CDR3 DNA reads TGTGCCAGCAGTGAGTCTTGGGGGTCACCCCTCCACTTT. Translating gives CASSESWGSPLHF.

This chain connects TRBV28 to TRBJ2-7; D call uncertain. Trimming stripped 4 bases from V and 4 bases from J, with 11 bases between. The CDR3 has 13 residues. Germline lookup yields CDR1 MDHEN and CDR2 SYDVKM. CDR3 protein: CASSYFLSYEQYF. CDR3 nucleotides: TGTGCCAGCAGTTACTTCTTGTCTTACGAGCAGTACTTC.

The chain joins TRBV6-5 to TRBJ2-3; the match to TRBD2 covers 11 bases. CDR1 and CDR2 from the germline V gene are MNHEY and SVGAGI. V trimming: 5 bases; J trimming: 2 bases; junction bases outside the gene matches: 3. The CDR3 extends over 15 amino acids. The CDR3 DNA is TGTGCCAGCAGTAGACTAGCGGGGTACACAGATACGCAGTATTTT. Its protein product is CASSRLAGYTDTQYF.

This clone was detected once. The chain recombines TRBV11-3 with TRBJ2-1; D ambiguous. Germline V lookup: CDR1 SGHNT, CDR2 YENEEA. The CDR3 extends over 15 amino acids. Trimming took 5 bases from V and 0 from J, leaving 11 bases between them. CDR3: CASSKDLNSYNEQFF. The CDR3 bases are TGTGCCAGCAGCAAAGACTTAAACTCCTACAATGAGCAGTTCTTC.

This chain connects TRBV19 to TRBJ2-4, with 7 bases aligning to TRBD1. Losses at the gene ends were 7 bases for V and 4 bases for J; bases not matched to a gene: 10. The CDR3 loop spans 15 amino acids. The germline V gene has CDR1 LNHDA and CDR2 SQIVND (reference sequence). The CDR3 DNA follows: TGTGCCAGTAACTCAGGTGACAGGGCGAAAAACATTCAGTACTTC. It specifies CASNSGDRAKNIQYF.

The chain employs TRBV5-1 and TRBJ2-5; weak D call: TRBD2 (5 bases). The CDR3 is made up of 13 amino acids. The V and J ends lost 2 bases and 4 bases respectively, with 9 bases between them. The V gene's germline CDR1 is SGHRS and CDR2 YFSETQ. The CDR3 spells CASSLSAAETQYF. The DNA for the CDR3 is TGCGCCAGCAGCTTATCAGCGGCAGAGACCCAGTACTTC.

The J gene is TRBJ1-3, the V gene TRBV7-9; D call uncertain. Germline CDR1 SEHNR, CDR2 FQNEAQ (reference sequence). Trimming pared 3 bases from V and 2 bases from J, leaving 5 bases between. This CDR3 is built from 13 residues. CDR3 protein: CASSFTAGNTIYF. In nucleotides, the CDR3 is TGTGCCAGCAGCTTCACAGCTGGAAACACCATATATTTT.